Detailed here is one TCR beta chain. Its antigen is not yet known. Qualities for individual bases were not recorded, and no much larger clone is one base off. This sample stems from a study of T cell changes during pregnancy in multiple sclerosis (dated by TCRdb to about 2019). In terms of the full investigation: The study looked at changes in the T cell repertoire across pregnancy in women with multiple sclerosis.

From the cysteine up to the phenylalanine, the CDR3 has a length of 17 residues. The retained sequence is limited to the CDR3, 51 bases, with the frame set at the first base. The CDR1 and CDR2 encoded by the germline V gene are SGHTA and FQGTGA. Unmatched junction bases come to 15, with V trimmed by 5 bases and J by 5 bases. Library preparation was by the immunoSEQ multiplex PCR assay. In TCRdb, the immuneACCESS table is reduced to in-frame sequences with V and J assigned. These tables do not hold every clone; where another copy was compared, an unresolved V gene accounts for under half, and the others remain unexplained. For this sample the table gives roughly 36,000 clones, of which roughly 91% were detected only once. The top ten hold roughly 6.1% of the sample.

The TCR was taken from a female donor with multiple sclerosis, enrolled in a pregnancy study. The rearranged chain carries TRBV7-3 and TRBJ2-1; a stretch of 7 junction bases matches TRBD2. Here the sequenced sample was CD8+ T cells from peripheral blood mononuclear cells, taken in the second trimester of pregnancy. DNA sequence: TGTGCCAGCAGCCCCAGGTGGGTAGCGGGCCAACACAATGAGCAGTTCTTC. Its product reads: CASSPRWVAGQHNEQFF. The variable domain in full, with residues beyond the CDR3 obtained from the reference TRBV7-3 and TRBJ2-1 genes, is GAGVSQTPSNKVTEKGKYVELRCDPISGHTALYWYRQSLGQGPEFLIYFQGTGAADDSGLPNDRFFAVRPEGSVSTLKIQRTERGDSAVYLCASSPRWVAGQHNEQFFGPGTRLTVL.